Below are 8 T cell receptor beta chains sequenced from a single sample in a study of blood T cell repertoires in COVID-19. Clones were read by immunoSEQ multiplex PCR, and TCRdb kept only the in-frame ones, dropping some. The repertoire holds roughly 310,000 clones, approximately 90% seen once, with approximately 4% in the top ten. The sequencing sample was made of peripheral blood. All receptors derive from a woman between 45 and 65 years old with active or convalescent COVID-19.

This chain links TRBV6-5 with TRBJ2-2; 8 bases line up with TRBD1. With 10 bases clipped from V and 3 bases from J, the junction kept 7 bases outside the gene matches. The germline CDR1 and CDR2 sequences are MNHEY and SVGAGI. CDR3 length: 14 amino acids. The chain's CDR3 is CATRTGRYTGELFF. The CDR3 DNA reads as TGTGCCACTCGGACAGGGAGGTACACCGGGGAGCTGTTTTTT.

The CDR3 DNA reads TGTGCCAGCAGCGTCAACAGGGGTTCTGAAGCTTTCTTT. It specifies CASSVNRGSEAFF. V is TRBV9 and J is TRBJ1-1; TRBD1 matches 7 bases. Germline V gene data show CDR1 as SGDLS and CDR2 as YYNGEE. This CDR3 comprises 13 residues. The ends lost 2 bases at V and 6 bases at J; junction bases unmatched: 4.

The chain joins TRBV6-5 to TRBJ2-7, with 7 bases identical to TRBD2. This CDR3 comprises 15 residues. V shed 6 bases, J shed 3 bases, and the junction held 11 bases outside the gene matches. Germline CDR1 reads MNHEY; CDR2 reads SVGAGI. As DNA, the CDR3 is TGTGCCAGCAGCCCCCTCCCGGGACTATTCTACGAGCAGTACTTC. Residues: CASSPLPGLFYEQYF.

The CDR3 DNA reads TGTGCCAGTACTTACGACAGGGGGATAAACTATGGCTACACCTTC. It specifies CASTYDRGINYGYTF. The rearrangement uses TRBV19 and TRBJ1-2; 9 bases line up with TRBD1. V was clipped by 7 bases and J by 2 bases; unmatched bases: 8. This CDR3 is built from 15 residues. Germline loops: CDR1 LNHDA, CDR2 SQIVND (reference sequence).

The rearrangement uses TRBV27 and TRBJ2-5; 9 nucleotides agree with TRBD1. This CDR3 region has 14 residues. Trimming at V came to 6 bases and at J to 3 bases, leaving 5 bases not matched to a gene. Germline-derived CDR1 and CDR2 are MNHEY and SMNVEV (reference sequence). CDR3 nucleotide sequence: TGTGCCAGCAGACCCTGGACAGGGGAAGAGACCCAGTACTTC. Its protein is CASRPWTGEETQYF.

V usage is TRBV9 and J usage is TRBJ2-2; TRBD1 matches at 9 bases. Germline V CDR1 and CDR2: SGDLS, YYNGEE. CDR3 length: 18 residues. The V gene end was trimmed by 3 bases and the J gene end by 3 bases; junction bases not matched to a gene: 12. The CDR3, as DNA: TGTGCCAGCAGCGCCCGGGACAGGGATCCCCGGGACACCGGGGAGCTGTTTTTT. It is translated as CASSARDRDPRDTGELFF.

The chain has TRBV7-3 and TRBJ2-1; 11 bases are a match to TRBD2. The junction had 12 bases not matched to a gene; V was cut back by 2 bases and J by 3 bases. The germline V gene encodes CDR1 SGHTA and CDR2 FQGTGA. The CDR3 is 19 amino acids. The CDR3 here is CASSLQALAGGLVYNEQFF. The CDR3 nucleotides read TGTGCCAGCAGCTTACAGGCCTTAGCGGGGGGGCTTGTCTACAATGAGCAGTTCTTC.

This clone was seen only a few times. V gene TRBV7-3 combines with J gene TRBJ1-5; D may be TRBD1 (5 bases). The CDR3 sequence is 13 residues long. CDR1 and CDR2 (germline): SGHTA, FQGTGA. V was pared by 2 bases and J by 8 bases, with 10 bases between. CDR3 coding DNA: TGTGCCAGCAGCTTAGGGGGGAATGAGCCCCAGCATTTT. The encoded protein is CASSLGGNEPQHF. Combining the CDR3 with reference TRBV7-3 and TRBJ1-5 gives the whole variable domain GAGVSQTPSNKVTEKGKYVELRCDPISGHTALYWYRQSLGQGPEFLIYFQGTGAADDSGLPNDRFFAVRPEGSVSTLKIQRTERGDSAVYLCASSLGGNEPQHFGDGTRLSIL.